The clone carrying this T cell receptor beta chain was counted many times. The junction departs from the called germline gene at one end, perhaps through a read error. This specimen belongs to a study of T cells in Graves' hyperthyroidism and ophthalmopathy. At the level of the study: Peripheral blood was collected at initial diagnosis, before any treatment.

CDR1 and CDR2 (germline): SGHRS, YFSETQ. The CDR3 is 12 residues long. Regions amplified from RNA transcripts were the TCR beta CDR3 regions. Carried out on the TCR CDR3, a first-round RT-PCR used the HTBI primer set. TCRdb processed the multiplex PCR reads anew with MiXCR; each CDR3 protein has one entry. The profile covers a few hundred thousand distinct CDR3 sequences, with less than 25% appearing a single time and less than 30% taken by the ten largest. Researchers barred patients who had uncontrolled infection, other autoimmune disease, pregnancy or lactation. The PBMCs studied were ones that came from 10 ml fresh peripheral blood.

This TCR was sampled from a man younger than 35 with Graves' hyperthyroidism. The V and J genes are TRBV5-1 and TRBJ2-7, with unresolved D. The material sequenced was blood. The CDR3 coding sequence is TGTGCCAGCAGTAGGGATTCCTACGAGCAGTACTTC. It yields the protein CASSRDSYEQYF.